The source of this T cell receptor beta chain is a study of T cells in Graves' hyperthyroidism and ophthalmopathy. Study as a whole: Peripheral blood was secured at the point of initial diagnosis, before any treatment.

V was clipped by 6 bases and J by 0 bases, with 18 bases between them. From germline, CDR1 is DFQATT and CDR2 SNEGSKA (reference sequence). The CDR3 loop spans 16 amino acids. This clonotype was observed at least ten times. What it recognizes is unknown. Over 18 months, lack of ophthalmopathy progression marked Graves' hyperthyroidism as stable. Diagnosis of hyperthyroidism was new in patients aged 18 to 65, and its duration was under 2 months. Template material for amplifying TCR beta CDR3 regions consisted of RNA transcripts. When the TCR CDR3 underwent first-round RT-PCR, the HTBI primer set was used. MiXCR, run by TCRdb on the multiplex PCR reads, gives a single entry per CDR3 protein. The profile shows about 590,000 distinct CDR3 sequences, 15% to 19% of them singletons. General study results and limits: Expanded thyroid clonotypes (above 0.001) were mostly also found in blood.

This TCR derives from a woman aged 25 to 45 with Graves' hyperthyroidism. Sequenced sample: blood. V and J are TRBV20-1 and TRBJ2-1; D is perhaps TRBD1 or TRBD2 (6 bases each). CDR3 amino acids: CSAQGRRGSSYNEQFF. In DNA form, the CDR3 reads TGCAGTGCCCAAGGGCGGAGGGGGAGCTCCTACAATGAGCAGTTCTTC.